The 17 T cell receptor beta chains reported below all come from one sample, sequenced in a study of neurological immune-mediated disorders. Each CDR3 protein gets one entry after TCRdb re-called the 5' RACE reads with MiXCR. The data contain around 100,000 distinct CDR3 sequences, under 14% of them singletons. Noted time point: longitudinal time-point 3. The sample consisted of PBMCs. These receptors were obtained from a female donor with HTLV-1-associated myelopathy (HAM/TSP).

This chain connects TRBV27 to TRBJ1-2; TRBD1 agrees at 10 bases. This CDR3 has 14 amino acids. V lost 6 bases, J lost 5 bases, and 6 bases stayed unmatched. Germline V gene lookup returns CDR1 MNHEY and CDR2 SMNVEV (reference sequence). In DNA, the CDR3 is TGTGCCAGCAGCCGACAGGGGGCGCTTTATGGCTACACCTTC. Residues: CASSRQGALYGYTF.

There are a few counts of this clonotype. This chain uses TRBV28 with TRBJ2-3, with a tentative D call TRBD1 (6 bases). With 6 bases removed from V and 7 bases from J, the gap between germline ends came to 23 bases. CDR1 is MDHEN, CDR2 SYDVKM, per germline. The CDR3 runs to 16 residues. CDR3 sequence: CASRRTGMSTSNTQYF. The CDR3 nucleotides read TGTGCCAGCAGAAGAACAGGGATGTCTACGTCGAATACGCAGTATTTT. Drawing the rest from reference TRBV28 and TRBJ2-3, the complete variable domain is DVKVTQSSRYLVKRTGEKVFLECVQDMDHENMFWYRQDPGLGLRLIYFSYDVKMKEKGDIPEGYSVSREKKERFSLILESASTNQTSMYLCASRRTGMSTSNTQYFGPGTRLTVL.

The chain has TRBV5-1 and TRBJ1-1, with D possibly TRBD1 on 5 matching bases. Germline V gives CDR1 SGHRS, CDR2 YFSETQ. CDR3 length equals 15 residues. Trimming took 1 base from V and 4 from J, leaving 14 bases between them. CDR3 sequence (DNA): TGCGCCAGCAGCTTGATGGGAATTGGGGGCACTGAAGCTTTCTTT. This codes for CASSLMGIGGTEAFF.

The rearrangement uses TRBV20-1 and TRBJ2-5; no reliable D call. The CDR3 has 16 amino acids. Trimming took 1 base from V and 3 from J, leaving 18 bases between them. Germline loops: CDR1 DFQATT, CDR2 SNEGSKA (reference sequence). The CDR3 DNA sequence: TGCAGTGCTAGAGTTGATCCGAGTCTAGGCGAAGAGACCCAGTACTTC. It codes for CSARVDPSLGEETQYF.

The chain recombines TRBV7-3 with TRBJ2-7, with D uncertain. V gave up 5 bases and J gave up 2 bases, with 16 bases separating them. The V gene's germline CDR1 is SGHTA and CDR2 FQGTGA. CDR3 length: 15 amino acids. CDR3 sequence: CASSPGPSAAYEQYF. The CDR3 region has the DNA TGTGCCAGCAGCCCCGGCCCTTCCGCTGCCTACGAGCAGTACTTC.

This clonotype was picked up many times. This rearrangement joins TRBV29-1 to TRBJ1-2; D is possibly TRBD1 (5 bases). The ends were cut back, 0 bases at V and 5 bases at J, with 13 bases in the middle. Germline assignment: CDR1 SQVTM and CDR2 ANQGSEA. This CDR3 spans 14 amino acids. The CDR3 here is CSVEDRRGPYGYTF. CDR3 coding DNA: TGCAGCGTTGAAGATCGTAGGGGTCCGTATGGCTACACCTTC.

This clonotype was found many times. CDR3 sequence (DNA): TGCGCCAGCGGACCGGGACAGGGGGCAGGTGAGCAGTTCTTC. Protein: CASGPGQGAGEQFF. J is TRBJ2-1 and V is TRBV10-1; 12 bases fit TRBD1. Germline V gene sequence: CDR1 WNHNN, CDR2 SYGVQD (reference sequence). This CDR3 region has 14 residues. Trimming at V came to 8 bases and at J to 9 bases, leaving 8 bases not matched to a gene.

This clonotype was recorded many times. Written as DNA, the CDR3 is TGTGCCATCAGCTTAATGTACAGAGCCTACGAGCAGTACTTC. Amino acids: CAISLMYRAYEQYF. This chain connects TRBV10-3 to TRBJ2-7; D remains ambiguous. Trimming removed 6 bases at V and 2 bases at J, with 14 bases between. The germline CDR1 and CDR2 sequences are ENHRY and SYGVKD. The CDR3 is made up of 14 amino acids.

This clonotype was seen at least ten times. This sequence joins TRBV29-1 and TRBJ1-2, with a possible D match to TRBD1 (6 bases). The CDR3 runs to 15 residues. The germline V and J ends were trimmed by 7 bases and 6 bases, with 24 bases remaining between them. In germline, CDR1 is SQVTM, CDR2 ANQGSEA. CDR3 in amino acids: CSAGGGTGNVDGYTF. The CDR3 region has the DNA TGCAGCGCTGGGGGCGGTACAGGGAACGTCGATGGCTACACCTTC.

This clonotype was seen at least ten times. The chain is built from TRBV5-1 and TRBJ2-5, with 8 nucleotides matching TRBD2. J was trimmed by 5 bases and V by 3 bases; bases with no gene match: 9. CDR3 size: 15 residues. From germline, CDR1 is SGHRS and CDR2 YFSETQ. The CDR3 DNA reads as TGCGCCAGCAGCTCCGTACGGGGGGGAGGTGAGACCCAGTACTTC. As protein: CASSSVRGGGETQYF.

This clonotype was found many times. This rearrangement joins TRBV20-1 to TRBJ1-1; D gene ambiguous. Trimming removed 3 bases at V and 5 bases at J, with 16 bases between. The CDR3 is 14 amino acids. The germline V gene encodes CDR1 DFQATT and CDR2 SNEGSKA (reference sequence). This CDR3 reads CSASRASVGTEAFF. CDR3 in DNA: TGCAGTGCTAGTCGGGCCTCGGTAGGGACTGAAGCTTTCTTT.

This clonotype was counted many times. V and J are TRBV20-1 and TRBJ2-7; D is ambiguous. The germline V gene encodes CDR1 DFQATT and CDR2 SNEGSKA (reference sequence). The V gene lost 6 bases and the J gene lost 0 bases, with 15 bases spanning the gap. The CDR3 loop spans 14 amino acids. CDR3 bases: TGCAGTGCAGCCCCAACATATAACTCCTACGAGCAGTACTTC. Translating gives CSAAPTYNSYEQYF.

The table lists this clonotype with many counts. In nucleotides, the CDR3 is TGTGCCAGCAGTTACTCTACTAGCGGTGGCGATACGCAGTATTTT. It translates to CASSYSTSGGDTQYF. The J gene is TRBJ2-3, the V gene TRBV6-5, with 8 bases that match TRBD2. The CDR3 is made up of 15 amino acids. The germline gives CDR1 MNHEY, CDR2 SVGAGI. Trimming removed 0 bases from V and 6 bases from J; junction bases left unmatched: 5.

This clonotype was recorded many times. V and J are TRBV11-2 and TRBJ1-5; D is possibly TRBD1 (6 bases). V was cut by 0 bases and J by 3 bases, with 9 bases left in between. This CDR3 is 15 amino acids long. CDR1 and CDR2 (germline): SGHAT, FQNNGV. CDR3: CASSLEQGYNQPQHF. CDR3 nucleotide sequence: TGTGCCAGCAGCTTAGAACAGGGTTACAATCAGCCCCAGCATTTT.

Remarks on this clonotype: This could be a read error, since a much larger clone is one nucleotide away. The chain couples TRBV5-1 to TRBJ2-3; D uncertain. The CDR3 extends over 15 amino acids. The V end lost 1 base, the J end lost 2 bases, and 11 bases lay between the germline ends. Germline V lookup: CDR1 SGHRS, CDR2 YFSETQ. CDR3 loop: CASSLLGVHTDTQYF. In DNA form, the CDR3 reads TGCGCCAGCAGCTTGTTGGGTGTCCACACAGATACGCAGTATTTT. The full variable domain, its missing parts supplied by reference TRBV5-1 and TRBJ2-3, is KAGVTQTPRYLIKTRGQQVTLSCSPISGHRSVSWYQQTPGQGLQFLFEYFSETQRNKGNFPGRFSGRQFSNSRSEMNVSTLELGDSALYLCASSLLGVHTDTQYFGPGTRLTVL.

There are a few counts of this clonotype. The rearrangement uses TRBV9 and TRBJ2-3, with 8 bases that match TRBD2. Germline CDR1 SGDLS, CDR2 YYNGEE. The V segment lost 0 bases and the J segment 2 bases; nucleotides outside the gene matches: 5. This CDR3 is 16 amino acids long. The CDR3 is CASSVGGLASTDTQYF. DNA of the CDR3: TGTGCCAGCAGCGTAGGAGGACTAGCCTCCACAGATACGCAGTATTTT.

This clonotype has at least ten counts. A junction end diverges from the germline sequence, so it may reflect a read error. The gene calls are TRBV27 and TRBJ2-1, with D tentatively TRBD1 or TRBD2 (5 bases each). The CDR3 spans 11 residues. Germline CDR1 reads MNHEY; CDR2 reads SMNVEV (reference sequence). The CDR3 bases are TGTGCCAGCAGTTTAGGGACGGTGGAAGTCTTC. This codes for CASSLGTVEVF.